The 24 T cell receptor beta chains below all came from one sample that was sequenced in a study of cytomegalovirus exposure and HLA in healthy donors. The protocol was immunoSEQ multiplex PCR, while the TCRdb copy is restricted to in-frame clones and leaves out a portion. The table lists tens of thousands of clones, approximately 95% of them singletons. Sequenced: PBMCs. The receptors were sampled from a man aged 18 to 35 in good health and CMV-seropositive.

This chain joins TRBV6-6 and TRBJ1-2; 7 positions match TRBD1. The CDR3 contains 16 residues. V lost 2 bases, J lost 7 bases, and 13 bases stayed unmatched. The germline V gene encodes CDR1 MNHNY and CDR2 SVGAGI (reference sequence). CDR3 region: CASSYSEEGGGPGYTF. The CDR3 bases are TGTGCCAGCAGTTACAGTGAGGAAGGGGGCGGTCCTGGCTACACCTTC.

V is TRBV7-8 and J is TRBJ2-7; no reliable D call. V lost 5 bases and J lost 3, with 17 bases in between. This CDR3 spans 15 amino acids. The germline gives CDR1 SGHVS, CDR2 FQNEAQ. This CDR3 is CASSPAKASGYEQYF. The CDR3 DNA sequence: TGTGCCAGCAGCCCTGCGAAGGCGTCAGGCTACGAGCAGTACTTC.

The genes are TRBV15 and TRBJ2-7; the D gene is possibly TRBD2 (6 bases). CDR3 size: 17 residues. Per the germline V gene, CDR1 is LNHNV and CDR2 is YYDKDF (reference sequence). V shed 0 bases and J shed 1 base, with 16 bases lying between them. The DNA of the CDR3 is TGTGCCACCAGCAGAGAAGTACCGGGACGGGGGTCCTACGAGCAGTACTTC. It translates to CATSREVPGRGSYEQYF.

V is TRBV27 and J is TRBJ2-1, with 10 bases matching TRBD1. With 6 bases clipped from V and 4 bases from J, the junction kept 3 bases outside the gene matches. CDR1 and CDR2 (germline): MNHEY, SMNVEV (reference sequence). The CDR3 spans 14 residues. CDR3 bases: TGTGCCAGCAGCCGGGACAGGGGATACAATGAGCAGTTCTTC. Protein product: CASSRDRGYNEQFF.

The chain links TRBV19 to TRBJ2-6; D may be TRBD2 (5 bases). The germline CDR1 and CDR2 sequences are LNHDA and SQIVND (reference sequence). The CDR3 consists of 16 residues. Trimming removed 7 bases from V and 4 bases from J, with 17 bases in between. The CDR3 sequence is CASIDRFSGGANVLTF. CDR3 nucleotide sequence: TGTGCCAGTATCGATAGATTCTCGGGGGGGGCCAACGTCCTGACTTTC.

The chain joins TRBV27 to TRBJ2-5; D is perhaps TRBD2 (5 bases). Germline V gene sequence: CDR1 MNHEY, CDR2 SMNVEV (reference sequence). Trimming pared 4 bases from V and 2 bases from J, leaving 11 bases between. This CDR3 is built from 14 residues. DNA for the CDR3: TGTGCCAGCAGTTCGTTCGGGAATCAAGAGACCCAGTACTTC. Protein: CASSSFGNQETQYF.

V gene TRBV27 combines with J gene TRBJ1-1, with a tentative D call TRBD1 (5 bases). This CDR3 has 15 amino acids. V lost 5 bases to trimming and J lost 4 bases, with 17 bases between them. CDR1 and CDR2 (germline): MNHEY, SMNVEV (reference sequence). The CDR3, as DNA: TGTGCCAGCAGTCTCGGGGTGGGGAGGGGCACTGAAGCTTTCTTT. Translation: CASSLGVGRGTEAFF.

The chain uses TRBV5-1 and TRBJ2-2; D is perhaps TRBD1 (5 bases). Germline V gives CDR1 SGHRS, CDR2 YFSETQ. CDR3 length equals 15 residues. V was pared by 7 bases and J by 2 bases, with 15 bases between. CDR3 loop: CASRVRGANTGELFF. DNA for the CDR3: TGCGCCAGCCGGGTCCGTGGGGCCAACACCGGGGAGCTGTTTTTT.

This chain links TRBV2 with TRBJ1-5; D may be TRBD1 (6 bases). V was pared by 8 bases and J by 0 bases, with 11 bases between. Per germline, CDR1 SNHLY and CDR2 FYNNEI. CDR3 size: 14 residues. The CDR3 region is CASQTGYSNQPQHF. In DNA form, the CDR3 reads TGTGCCAGCCAGACAGGCTATAGCAATCAGCCCCAGCATTTT.

The chain has TRBV28 and TRBJ2-5; possible D gene TRBD2, 5 bases. The V end was cut by 4 bases, the J end by 9 bases, with 12 bases between. Germline V gene data show CDR1 as MDHEN and CDR2 as SYDVKM. This CDR3 region has 12 residues. CDR3 DNA: TGTGCCAGCAGTTCATGGGCAGCGGCCCAGTACTTC. Translation: CASSSWAAAQYF. Supplemented by reference TRBV28 and TRBJ2-5, the full variable domain reads DVKVTQSSRYLVKRTGEKVFLECVQDMDHENMFWYRQDPGLGLRLIYFSYDVKMKEKGDIPEGYSVSREKKERFSLILESASTNQTSMYLCASSSWAAAQYFGPGTRLLVL.

The J gene is TRBJ1-5, the V gene TRBV19; D may be TRBD1 (6 bases). The germline V gene has CDR1 LNHDA and CDR2 SQIVND (reference sequence). The CDR3 loop spans 15 amino acids. With 1 base removed from V and 7 bases from J, the gap between germline ends came to 14 bases. The CDR3 spells CASSIGRGVRQPQHF. For the CDR3, the DNA is TGTGCCAGTAGTATAGGCAGGGGAGTAAGGCAGCCCCAGCATTTT.

The chain has TRBV13 and TRBJ1-1; no definite D call. The CDR3 loop spans 12 amino acids. Germline assignment: CDR1 PRHDT and CDR2 FYEKMQ (reference sequence). Trimming stripped 3 bases from V and 5 bases from J, with 7 bases between. The CDR3 loop reads CASSFDFTEAFF. In DNA form, the CDR3 reads TGTGCCAGCAGCTTCGACTTTACTGAAGCTTTCTTT. The full variable domain, rest sourced from reference TRBV13 and TRBJ1-1, is AAGVIQSPRHLIKEKRETATLKCYPIPRHDTVYWYQQGPGQDPQFLISFYEKMQSDKGSIPDRFSAQQFSDYHSELNMSSLELGDSALYFCASSFDFTEAFFGQGTRLTVV.

The CDR3 nucleotides read TGTGCCAGCAGCCGAGAGGTCTCTGGGGCCAACGTCCTGACTTTC. Residues: CASSREVSGANVLTF. This chain links TRBV2 with TRBJ2-6, with D unresolved. The germline V gene has CDR1 SNHLY and CDR2 FYNNEI. Between the trimmed V and J ends, which lost 6 bases and 0 bases, there was a span of 9 bases. The CDR3 has 15 amino acids.

CDR3 region: CASSGAADTQYF. Here the CDR3 DNA reads TGTGCCAGCAGCGGGGCTGCAGATACGCAGTATTTT. The chain uses TRBV9 and TRBJ2-3; D is undetermined. Germline-derived CDR1 and CDR2 are SGDLS and YYNGEE. V lost 3 bases and J 4 bases, leaving 6 bases between the germline ends. This CDR3 contains 12 residues.

J is TRBJ2-1 and V is TRBV28; 11 bases are a match to TRBD2. Trimming at V came to 8 bases and at J to 5 bases, leaving 5 bases not matched to a gene. This CDR3 has 14 amino acids. Germline V CDR1 and CDR2: MDHEN, SYDVKM. The CDR3 here is CASLVAGGHNEQFF. The CDR3 nucleotides read TGTGCCAGCCTTGTAGCGGGAGGGCACAATGAGCAGTTCTTC.

CDR3 nucleotide sequence: TGTGCCAGTAGCCCGGGTCGGGGCTACGAGCAGTACTTC. Amino acids: CASSPGRGYEQYF. The V and J genes are TRBV19 and TRBJ2-7; TRBD2 is a possible D gene (5 bases). This CDR3 comprises 13 residues. V lost 6 bases and J lost 3, with 12 bases in between. Germline CDR1 is LNHDA and CDR2 is SQIVND (reference sequence).

This chain connects TRBV10-3 to TRBJ2-1; 7 bases align to TRBD1. Trimming took 11 bases from V and 2 from J; bases not matched to a gene: 6. The CDR3 runs 13 residues. Germline V CDR1 and CDR2: ENHRY, SYGVKD. Here the CDR3 reads CAGRGGPYNEQFF. CDR3 in DNA: TGTGCCGGAAGAGGGGGCCCCTACAATGAGCAGTTCTTC.

The chain employs TRBV5-5 and TRBJ1-2, with D possibly matching TRBD1 (5 bases). Trimming pared 1 base from V and 3 bases from J, leaving 16 bases between. The CDR3 totals 16 residues. Germline V CDR1 and CDR2: SGHKS, YYEKEE (reference sequence). The CDR3 here is CASSLQGIRVDYGYTF. DNA for the CDR3: TGTGCCAGCAGCTTGCAGGGTATCAGAGTTGACTATGGCTACACCTTC.

The chain is built from TRBV7-9 and TRBJ2-2; maybe TRBD2 (6 bases). Germline-derived CDR1 and CDR2 are SEHNR and FQNEAQ (reference sequence). V lost 3 bases to trimming and J lost 7 bases, with 27 bases between them. The CDR3 is 19 residues long. The CDR3 protein is CASSFIRDSTTSIGGELFF. The CDR3 coding sequence is TGTGCCAGCAGCTTTATTCGGGACTCAACCACTTCCATTGGCGGGGAGCTGTTTTTT.

J is TRBJ2-1 and V is TRBV19; TRBD2 aligns across 13 bases. In germline, CDR1 is LNHDA, CDR2 SQIVND (reference sequence). After removal of 4 bases from V and 7 bases from J, the junction contained 4 bases not matched to a gene. The length of the CDR3 is 15 residues. CDR3 sequence: CASSTRLAGGNEQFF. The CDR3 DNA is TGTGCCAGTAGTACTCGACTAGCGGGAGGAAATGAGCAGTTCTTC.

Written as DNA, the CDR3 is TGTGCCAGCAGCGACAAAAGACAGGGGGGCTCCTACGAGCAGTACTTC. This sequence encodes CASSDKRQGGSYEQYF. The V call is TRBV11-2, the J call TRBJ2-7, with 9 bases aligning to TRBD1. CDR1 and CDR2 (germline): SGHAT, FQNNGV. There are 16 residues in the CDR3. V lost 5 bases, J lost 0 bases, and 8 bases stayed unmatched.

This clone was counted once. The chain joins TRBV6-5 to TRBJ1-5; D is ambiguous. Germline V gene sequence: CDR1 MNHEY, CDR2 SVGAGI. V gave up 4 bases and J gave up 3 bases, with 7 bases separating them. The CDR3 extends over 13 amino acids. CDR3 sequence reads: CASSFRDNQPQHF. The CDR3 DNA reads as TGTGCCAGCAGTTTTCGGGACAATCAGCCCCAGCATTTT.

The rearrangement links TRBV28 to TRBJ1-4; the D gene is possibly TRBD1 (6 bases). Trimming cost V 5 bases and J 4 bases, with 14 bases left between them. Looked up from germline, CDR1 is MDHEN and CDR2 is SYDVKM. The CDR3 is made up of 15 amino acids. The CDR3 region has the DNA TGTGCCAGCAGTCCTGGGGACACGCATAATGAAAAACTGTTTTTT. Encoded protein: CASSPGDTHNEKLFF.

The genes are TRBV5-1 and TRBJ1-4; D is perhaps TRBD1 (6 bases). This CDR3 comprises 15 residues. Trimming took 2 bases from V and 4 from J, leaving 12 bases between them. Per germline, CDR1 SGHRS and CDR2 YFSETQ. The CDR3 region has the DNA TGCGCCAGCAGCTTCACAGGGATCCTTAATGAAAAACTGTTTTTT. This gives the protein CASSFTGILNEKLFF.